The 15 T cell receptor beta chains below come from one sample, sequenced in a study of T cells in Graves' hyperthyroidism and ophthalmopathy. Amplification of TCR beta CDR3 regions was performed using RNA transcripts as template. Using the HTBI primer set, a first-round RT-PCR was run on the TCR CDR3. MiXCR, applied by TCRdb to the multiplex PCR reads, yields one record per CDR3 protein. The profile shows under 400,000 distinct CDR3 sequences, about 16% of them singletons. The specimen was blood. Receptor source: a woman aged 55-69 years with Graves' ophthalmopathy.

In its sample, this clonotype was seen a few times. The rearrangement joins TRBV18 to TRBJ2-5; maybe TRBD2 (7 bases). CDR1 KGHSH and CDR2 LQKENI come from the germline V gene. This CDR3 has 14 residues. V was clipped by 2 bases and J by 5 bases, with 12 bases between them. The CDR3 nucleotides read TGTGCCAGCTCACCAGCGGGGGCGTTGGAGACCCAGTACTTC. This encodes CASSPAGALETQYF.

The genes are TRBV7-3 and TRBJ2-5; TRBD2 aligns across 8 bases. The junction had 1 base not matched to a gene; V was cut back by 4 bases and J by 3 bases. The CDR3 is 13 residues long. Germline lookup yields CDR1 SGHTA and CDR2 FQGTGA. The CDR3 loop is CASSYSGKETQYF. CDR3 bases: TGTGCCAGCAGCTATAGCGGGAAAGAGACCCAGTACTTC.

J is TRBJ2-1 and V is TRBV19; 7 nucleotides match TRBD2. Trimming took 4 bases from V and 9 from J; bases not matched to a gene: 9. The CDR3 is 14 amino acids. Germline CDR1 and CDR2: LNHDA and SQIVND (reference sequence). The CDR3: CASSSPGTMSEQFF. CDR3 bases: TGTGCCAGTAGTAGCCCCGGGACTATGAGTGAGCAGTTCTTC. Using reference TRBV19 and TRBJ2-1 for the parts outside the CDR3, the full variable domain is DGGITQSPKYLFRKEGQNVTLSCEQNLNHDAMYWYRQDPGQGLRLIYYSQIVNDFQKGDIAEGYSVSREKKESFPLTVTSAQKNPTAFYLCASSSPGTMSEQFFGPGTRLTVL.

In its sample, this clonotype was seen many times. The gene calls are TRBV2 and TRBJ1-2; the D is unclear. Germline loops: CDR1 SNHLY, CDR2 FYNNEI. The CDR3 length is 14 residues. V dropped 4 bases and J dropped 4 bases, with 13 bases sitting between them. The CDR3 region has the DNA TGTGCCAGCAGTGGGACGGGGTACGGCTATGGCTACACCTTC. As protein: CASSGTGYGYGYTF.

This clonotype was counted ten times or more. The chain links TRBV27 to TRBJ2-1, with TRBD2 identical over 10 bases. V was clipped by 5 bases and J by 1 base; unmatched bases: 14. This CDR3 has 19 residues. Germline assignment: CDR1 MNHEY and CDR2 SMNVEV (reference sequence). CDR3 in DNA: TGTGCCAGCAGTCCGATGGATTGGATAGCGGGGGGATCCTACAATGAGCAGTTCTTC. Its protein product is CASSPMDWIAGGSYNEQFF.

This clonotype came up a few times. V and J are TRBV6-2 or TRBV6-3 and TRBJ2-6; 7 nucleotides align to TRBD1. This CDR3 spans 17 amino acids. With V trimmed by 7 bases and J by 2 bases, 11 bases remained unmatched. Germline CDR1 MNHEY, CDR2 SVGEGT. DNA of the CDR3: TGTGCCAGCAAAAGCCGGGACAGATACACTGGGGCCAACGTCCTGACTTTC. Translation: CASKSRDRYTGANVLTF.

At least ten counts were recorded for this clonotype. The genes are TRBV3-1 and TRBJ2-3; 7 bases agree with TRBD1. The CDR3 covers 14 residues. CDR1 is LGHDT and CDR2 is YNNKEL in the germline V gene (reference sequence). The V and J ends lost 0 bases and 3 bases, in that order; junction bases with no gene match: 0. The CDR3 sequence is CASSQEQGTDTQYF. CDR3 DNA sequence: TGTGCCAGCAGCCAAGAACAGGGGACAGATACGCAGTATTTT.

Ten or more counts support this clonotype. J is TRBJ2-1 and V is TRBV27; possibly TRBD1 for D (5 bases). The CDR3 is made up of 14 amino acids. Per germline, CDR1 MNHEY and CDR2 SMNVEV (reference sequence). The ends were cut back, 4 bases at V and 2 bases at J, with 9 bases in the middle. The CDR3 nucleotides read TGTGCCAGCAGTTCTAGGGGCCCCTACAATGAGCAGTTCTTC. Protein: CASSSRGPYNEQFF.

This clonotype was seen many times. The genes are TRBV6-2 or TRBV6-3 and TRBJ2-7; D unclear. Germline V gene sequence: CDR1 MNHEY, CDR2 SVGEGT. Trimming took off 1 base at V and 6 bases at J, with 13 bases between the two ends. The CDR3 is made up of 14 amino acids. The CDR3 nucleotides are TGTGCCAGCAGTTACTGGCCACGAAGTTCCGAGCAGTACTTC. Protein product: CASSYWPRSSEQYF.

V gene TRBV12-3 or TRBV12-4 combines with J gene TRBJ2-1, with D hard to call. V lost 5 bases and J 3 bases, leaving 11 bases between the germline ends. The CDR3 consists of 14 residues. The CDR3 loop reads CASSVLINYNEQFF. DNA for the CDR3: TGTGCCAGCAGTGTCCTAATTAACTACAATGAGCAGTTCTTC.

In its sample, this clonotype was seen many times. V usage is TRBV28 and J usage is TRBJ2-1; D uncertain. V lost 6 bases and J 5 bases, leaving 17 bases between the germline ends. Germline V gene sequence: CDR1 MDHEN, CDR2 SYDVKM. There are 15 residues in the CDR3. CDR3 DNA: TGTGCCAGCAGCCCCGGGTCATTAGATCACAATGAGCAGTTCTTC. Translation gives CASSPGSLDHNEQFF.

V gene TRBV7-9 combines with J gene TRBJ2-7; TRBD1 is a possible D gene (5 bases). There are 11 residues in the CDR3. Deletions cut 11 bases from V and 7 bases from J, with 15 bases between. Germline loops: CDR1 SEHNR, CDR2 FQNEAQ (reference sequence). This CDR3 is CARKTGFEQYF. In nucleotides, the CDR3 is TGTGCCCGAAAAACAGGATTTGAGCAGTACTTC.

This clonotype came up many times. The genes are TRBV18 and TRBJ2-1; 7 bases agree with TRBD2. The CDR3 is 17 amino acids. Germline trimming cut 5 bases from V and 8 bases from J; bases unmatched to any gene: 18. In germline, CDR1 is KGHSH, CDR2 LQKENI. The CDR3 region has the DNA TGTGCCAGCTCAACCCAGGGCGCCGGGACTACCGTGGATGAGCAGTTCTTC. It yields the protein CASSTQGAGTTVDEQFF.

In this sample, this clonotype turned up many times. This chain connects TRBV11-3 to TRBJ2-1; no clear D gene. CDR1 is SGHNT, CDR2 YENEEA, per germline. This CDR3 has 16 amino acids. V lost 0 bases, J lost 8 bases, and 17 bases lay in between. For the CDR3, the DNA is TGTGCCAGCAGCTTAGATGGCAGGATGGGGTTAGATGAGCAGTTCTTC. Protein: CASSLDGRMGLDEQFF.

CDR3 amino acids: CASSYRDRSTEAFF. CDR3 in DNA: TGTGCCAGCAGTTACCGGGACAGGAGTACTGAAGCTTTCTTT. J is TRBJ1-1 and V is TRBV6-2 or TRBV6-3; 8 bases agree with TRBD1. Germline CDR1 and CDR2: MNHEY and SVGEGT. J gave up 5 bases and V 2 bases, and 4 bases lay outside the gene matches. There are 14 residues in the CDR3.